Listed here is a single T cell receptor (beta chain). Its matching antigen is unknown. The sample comes from a study of CD4 T cells in relation to SARS-CoV-2 and coronaviruses. Study summary: TCR beta CDR3s were sequenced after approximately ten-day antigen culture of PBMCs. Controls used an HIV-1 Nef peptide pool or no peptide.

The method was immunoSEQ multiplex PCR; TCRdb's version includes in-frame clones alone and lacks a portion of them. Among tens of thousands of clones listed, roughly 70% were seen once. Before the COVID-19 pandemic, during about 2011-2019, CD4+ T cells were taken from unexposed donors. The cells were cultured for approximately 10 days before CD4+ T cells were isolated. Unexposed-donor CD4+ T cells were probed with SARS-CoV-2 S/N and four cold-coronavirus spikes, cells permitting. Cultures held two million PBMCs per well with around 9.4 IU/ml IL-2. The sequence was obtained from a human donor in good health. Source material: CD4+ T cells from PBMCs, cultured in vitro.

CDR3 nucleotides: TGTGCCACTGACGCCATAGGGGTCTTGTATTTT. Translation: CATDAIGVLYF. The chain employs TRBV19 and TRBJ1-3; possible D gene TRBD1, 5 bases. CDR3 length equals 11 residues. With 10 bases removed from V and 16 bases from J, the gap between germline ends came to 20 bases. CDR1 is LNHDA and CDR2 is SQIVND in the germline V gene (reference sequence).